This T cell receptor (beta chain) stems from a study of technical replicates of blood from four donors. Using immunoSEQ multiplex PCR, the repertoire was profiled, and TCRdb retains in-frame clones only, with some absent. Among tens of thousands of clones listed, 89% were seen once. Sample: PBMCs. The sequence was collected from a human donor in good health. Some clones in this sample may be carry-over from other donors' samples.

The CDR3 region is CAWSVRFGEQYF. The CDR3 DNA sequence: TGTGCCTGGAGTGTACGTTTCGGGGAGCAGTACTTC. The chain combines TRBV30 with TRBJ2-7; no definite D call. The CDR3 has 12 residues. Trimming stripped 0 bases from V and 7 bases from J, with 10 bases between. Germline V lookup: CDR1 GTSNPN, CDR2 SVGIG (reference sequence).